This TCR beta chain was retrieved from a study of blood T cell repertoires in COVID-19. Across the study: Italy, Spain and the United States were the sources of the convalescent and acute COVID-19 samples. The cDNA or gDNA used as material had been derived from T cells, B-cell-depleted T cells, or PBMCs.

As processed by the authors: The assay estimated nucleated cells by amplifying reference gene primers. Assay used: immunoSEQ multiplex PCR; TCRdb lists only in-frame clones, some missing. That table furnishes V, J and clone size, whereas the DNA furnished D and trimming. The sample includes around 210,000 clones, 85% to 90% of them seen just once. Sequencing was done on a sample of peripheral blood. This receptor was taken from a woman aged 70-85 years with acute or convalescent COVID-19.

Here the CDR3 reads CASRPTGSGGYTF. DNA for the CDR3: TGTGCCAGCAGACCTACAGGGAGCGGTGGCTACACCTTC. The chain links TRBV6-2 or TRBV6-3 to TRBJ1-2, with D possibly being TRBD1 (6 bases). CDR3 size: 13 residues. Trimming shortened V by 6 bases and J by 7 bases, and 15 bases separated the two germline ends. The V gene's germline CDR1 is MNHEY and CDR2 SVGEGT.